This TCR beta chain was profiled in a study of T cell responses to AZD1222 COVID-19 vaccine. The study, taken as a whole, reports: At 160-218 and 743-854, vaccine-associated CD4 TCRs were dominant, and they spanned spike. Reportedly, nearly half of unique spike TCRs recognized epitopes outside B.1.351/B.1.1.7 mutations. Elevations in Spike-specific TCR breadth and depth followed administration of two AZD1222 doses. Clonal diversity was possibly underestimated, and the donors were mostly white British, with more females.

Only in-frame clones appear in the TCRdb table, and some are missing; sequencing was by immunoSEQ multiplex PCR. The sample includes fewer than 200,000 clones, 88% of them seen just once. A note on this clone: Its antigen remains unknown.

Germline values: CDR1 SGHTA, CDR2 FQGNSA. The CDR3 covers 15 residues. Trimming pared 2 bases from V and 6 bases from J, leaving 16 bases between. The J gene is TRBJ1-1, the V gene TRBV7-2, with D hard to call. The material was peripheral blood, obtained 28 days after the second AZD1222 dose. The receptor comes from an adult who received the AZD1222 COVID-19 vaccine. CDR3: CASSLNGPEGAEAFF. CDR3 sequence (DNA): TGTGCCAGCAGCTTAAACGGGCCCGAGGGAGCTGAAGCTTTCTTT.